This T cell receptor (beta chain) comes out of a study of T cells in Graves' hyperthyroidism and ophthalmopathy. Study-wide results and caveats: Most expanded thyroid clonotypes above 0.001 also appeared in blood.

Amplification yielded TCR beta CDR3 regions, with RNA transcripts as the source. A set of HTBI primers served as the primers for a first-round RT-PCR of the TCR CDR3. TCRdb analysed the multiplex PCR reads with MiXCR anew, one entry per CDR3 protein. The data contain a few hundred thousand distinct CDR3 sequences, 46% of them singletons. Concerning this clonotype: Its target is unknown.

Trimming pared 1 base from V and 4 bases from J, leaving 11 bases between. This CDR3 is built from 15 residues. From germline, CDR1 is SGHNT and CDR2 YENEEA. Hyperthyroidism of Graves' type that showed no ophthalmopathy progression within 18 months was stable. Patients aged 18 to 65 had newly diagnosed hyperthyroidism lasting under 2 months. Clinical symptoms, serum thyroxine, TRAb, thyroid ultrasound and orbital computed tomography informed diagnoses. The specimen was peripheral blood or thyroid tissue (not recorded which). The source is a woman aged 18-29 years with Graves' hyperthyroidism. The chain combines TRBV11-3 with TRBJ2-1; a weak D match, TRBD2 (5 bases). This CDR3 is CASSLVSRTYNEQFF. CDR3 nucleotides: TGTGCCAGCAGCTTAGTAAGCAGGACTTACAATGAGCAGTTCTTC.